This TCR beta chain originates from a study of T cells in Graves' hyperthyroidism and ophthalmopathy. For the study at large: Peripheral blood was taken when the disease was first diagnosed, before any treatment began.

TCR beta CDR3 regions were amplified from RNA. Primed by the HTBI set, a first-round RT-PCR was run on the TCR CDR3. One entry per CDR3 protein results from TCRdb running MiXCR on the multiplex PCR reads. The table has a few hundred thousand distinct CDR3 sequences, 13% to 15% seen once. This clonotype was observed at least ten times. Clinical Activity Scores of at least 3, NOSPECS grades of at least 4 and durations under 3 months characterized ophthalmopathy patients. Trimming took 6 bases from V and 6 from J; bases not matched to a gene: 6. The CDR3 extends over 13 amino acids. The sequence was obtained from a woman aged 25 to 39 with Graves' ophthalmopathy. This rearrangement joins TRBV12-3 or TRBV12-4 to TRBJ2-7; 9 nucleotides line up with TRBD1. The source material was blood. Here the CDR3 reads CASRRTGEGEQYF. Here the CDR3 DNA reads TGTGCCAGCAGAAGGACAGGGGAAGGCGAGCAGTACTTC.